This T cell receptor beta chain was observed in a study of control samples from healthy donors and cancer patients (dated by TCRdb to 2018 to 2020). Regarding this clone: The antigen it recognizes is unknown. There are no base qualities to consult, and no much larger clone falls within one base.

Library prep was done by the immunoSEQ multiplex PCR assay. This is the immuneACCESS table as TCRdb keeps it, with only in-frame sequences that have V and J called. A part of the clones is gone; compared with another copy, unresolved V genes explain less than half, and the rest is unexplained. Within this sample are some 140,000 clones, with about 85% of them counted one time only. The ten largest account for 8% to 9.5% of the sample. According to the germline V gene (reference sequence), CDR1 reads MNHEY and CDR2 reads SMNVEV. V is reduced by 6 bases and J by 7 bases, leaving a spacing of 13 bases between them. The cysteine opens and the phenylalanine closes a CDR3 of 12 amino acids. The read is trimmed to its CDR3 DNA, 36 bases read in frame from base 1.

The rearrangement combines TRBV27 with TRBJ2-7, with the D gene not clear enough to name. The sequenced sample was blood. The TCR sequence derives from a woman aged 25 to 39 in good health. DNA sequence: TGTGCCAGCAGGGGGTACCGCTGGGAGCAGTACTTC. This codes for CASRGYRWEQYF.